There are a few counts of the clone carrying this TCR beta chain. The second PCR ran about 7 to 12 cycles with a sample-barcoded 5' primer and J-beta primers. TCRdb reprocessed the 5' RACE reads via MiXCR and lists one record per CDR3 protein. The sample lists around 1,000,000 distinct CDR3 sequences; about 23% were seen once. Per sample, no less than 5.5 micrograms of total RNA were extracted. Germline CDR1 and CDR2: DFQATT and SNEGSKA (reference sequence). The V gene lost 0 bases and the J gene lost 7 bases, with 10 bases spanning the gap. This CDR3 has 13 residues. This entry belongs to a study of blood T cells in healthy people across ages. The sample was also reused in another study, on T cells of mothers and their children.

The sequenced sample was blood. The sequence was collected from a girl aged 2-10 years in good health. The chain employs TRBV20-1 and TRBJ2-1; D ambiguous. CDR3 region: CSAREGFTNEQFF. The CDR3 DNA follows: TGCAGTGCTAGAGAAGGCTTTACGAATGAGCAGTTCTTC.